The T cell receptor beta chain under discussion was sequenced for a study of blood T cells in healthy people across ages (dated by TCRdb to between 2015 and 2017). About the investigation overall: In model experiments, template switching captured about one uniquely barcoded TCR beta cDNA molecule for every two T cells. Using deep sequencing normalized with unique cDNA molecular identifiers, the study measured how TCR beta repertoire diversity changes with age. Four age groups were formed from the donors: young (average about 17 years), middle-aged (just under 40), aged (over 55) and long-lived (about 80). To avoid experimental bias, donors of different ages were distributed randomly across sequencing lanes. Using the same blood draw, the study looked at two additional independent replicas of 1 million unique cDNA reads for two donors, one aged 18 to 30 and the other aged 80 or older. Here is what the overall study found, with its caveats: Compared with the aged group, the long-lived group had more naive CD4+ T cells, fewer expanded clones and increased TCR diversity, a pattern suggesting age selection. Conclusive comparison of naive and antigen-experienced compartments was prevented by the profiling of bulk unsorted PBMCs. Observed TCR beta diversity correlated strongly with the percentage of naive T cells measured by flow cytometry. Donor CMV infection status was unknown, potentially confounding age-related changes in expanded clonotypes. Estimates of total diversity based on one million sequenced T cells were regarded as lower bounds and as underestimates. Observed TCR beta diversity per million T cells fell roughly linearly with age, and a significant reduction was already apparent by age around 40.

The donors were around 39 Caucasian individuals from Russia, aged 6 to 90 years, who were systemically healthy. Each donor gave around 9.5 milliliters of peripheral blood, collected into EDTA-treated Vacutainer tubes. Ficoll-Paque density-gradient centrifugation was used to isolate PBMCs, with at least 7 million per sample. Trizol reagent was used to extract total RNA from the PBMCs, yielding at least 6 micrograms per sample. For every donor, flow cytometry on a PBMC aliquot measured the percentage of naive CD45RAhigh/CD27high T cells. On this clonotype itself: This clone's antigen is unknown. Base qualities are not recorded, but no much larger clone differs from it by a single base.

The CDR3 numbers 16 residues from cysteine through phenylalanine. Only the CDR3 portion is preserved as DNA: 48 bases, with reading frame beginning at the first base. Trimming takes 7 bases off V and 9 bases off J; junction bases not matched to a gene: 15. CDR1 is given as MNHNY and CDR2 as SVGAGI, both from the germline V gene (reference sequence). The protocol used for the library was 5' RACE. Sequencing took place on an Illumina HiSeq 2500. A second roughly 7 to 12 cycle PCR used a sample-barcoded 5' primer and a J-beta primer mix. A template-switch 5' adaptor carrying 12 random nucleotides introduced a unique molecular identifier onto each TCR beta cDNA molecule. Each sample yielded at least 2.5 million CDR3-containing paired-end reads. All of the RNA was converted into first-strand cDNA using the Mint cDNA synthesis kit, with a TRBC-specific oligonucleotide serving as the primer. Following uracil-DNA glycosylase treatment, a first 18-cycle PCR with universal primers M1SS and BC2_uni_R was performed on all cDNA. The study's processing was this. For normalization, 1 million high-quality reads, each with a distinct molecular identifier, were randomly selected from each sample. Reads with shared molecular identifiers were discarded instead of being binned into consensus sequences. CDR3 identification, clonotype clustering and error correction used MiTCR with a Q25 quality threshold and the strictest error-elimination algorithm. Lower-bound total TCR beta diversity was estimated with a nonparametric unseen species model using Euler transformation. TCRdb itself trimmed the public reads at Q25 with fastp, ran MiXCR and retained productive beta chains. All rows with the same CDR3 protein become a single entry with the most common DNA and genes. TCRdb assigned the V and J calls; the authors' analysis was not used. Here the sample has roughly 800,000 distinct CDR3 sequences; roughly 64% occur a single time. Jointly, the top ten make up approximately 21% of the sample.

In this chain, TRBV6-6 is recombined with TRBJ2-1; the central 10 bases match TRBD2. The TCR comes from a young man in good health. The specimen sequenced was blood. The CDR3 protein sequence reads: CASTPAASGRSTEQFF. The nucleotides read TGTGCCAGCACCCCAGCGGCTAGCGGGAGAAGCACTGAGCAGTTCTTC.